This T cell receptor (beta chain) was obtained from a study of blood T cell repertoires in COVID-19. About the research overall: Italy, Spain and the United States were the sources of the convalescent and acute COVID-19 samples. The analysed material was cDNA or gDNA that came from T cells, B-cell-depleted T cells, or PBMCs.

Generated by immunoSEQ multiplex PCR, the TCRdb table keeps only in-frame clones and is missing some. Of some 150,000 clones listed, 87% are singletons. Losses at the gene ends were 8 bases for V and 3 bases for J; bases not matched to a gene: 6. The CDR3 loop spans 14 amino acids. The germline V gene has CDR1 SNHLY and CDR2 FYNNEI. Sequences were obtained from peripheral blood. The TCR comes from a woman in her 50s with active or convalescent COVID-19. The chain joins TRBV2 to TRBJ2-3, with TRBD1 matching 9 bases. The CDR3 reads CASEGQGGTDTQYF. CDR3 nucleotides: TGTGCCAGCGAGGGACAGGGTGGAACAGATACGCAGTATTTT.